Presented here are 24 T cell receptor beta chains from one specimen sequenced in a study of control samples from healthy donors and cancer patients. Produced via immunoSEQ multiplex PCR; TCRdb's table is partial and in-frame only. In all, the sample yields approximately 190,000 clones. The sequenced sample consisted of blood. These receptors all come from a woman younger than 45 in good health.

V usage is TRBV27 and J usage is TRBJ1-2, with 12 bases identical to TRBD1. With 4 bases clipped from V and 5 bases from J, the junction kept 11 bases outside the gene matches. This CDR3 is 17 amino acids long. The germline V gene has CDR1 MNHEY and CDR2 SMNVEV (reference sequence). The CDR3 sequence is CASSSAGTGGQFYGYTF. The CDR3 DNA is TGTGCCAGCAGTTCGGCCGGGACAGGGGGCCAATTTTATGGCTACACCTTC.

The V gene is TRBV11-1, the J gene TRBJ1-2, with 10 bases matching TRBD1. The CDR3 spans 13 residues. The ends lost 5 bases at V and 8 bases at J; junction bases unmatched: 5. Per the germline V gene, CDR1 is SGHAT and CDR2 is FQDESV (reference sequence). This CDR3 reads CASSVDRGLGYTF. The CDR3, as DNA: TGTGCCAGCAGCGTCGACAGGGGGCTCGGCTACACCTTC.

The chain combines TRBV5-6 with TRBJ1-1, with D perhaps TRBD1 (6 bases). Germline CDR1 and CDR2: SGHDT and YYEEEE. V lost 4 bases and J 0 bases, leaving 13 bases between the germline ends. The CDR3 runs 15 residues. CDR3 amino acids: CASSTGTTLNTEAFF. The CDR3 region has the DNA TGTGCCAGCAGCACGGGGACAACCCTGAACACTGAAGCTTTCTTT.

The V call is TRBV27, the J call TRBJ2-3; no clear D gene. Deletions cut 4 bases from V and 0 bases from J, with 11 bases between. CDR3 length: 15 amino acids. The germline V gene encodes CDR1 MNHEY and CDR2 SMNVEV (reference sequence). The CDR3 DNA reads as TGTGCCAGCAGTTCCGACACGATTAGCACAGATACGCAGTATTTT. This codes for CASSSDTISTDTQYF.

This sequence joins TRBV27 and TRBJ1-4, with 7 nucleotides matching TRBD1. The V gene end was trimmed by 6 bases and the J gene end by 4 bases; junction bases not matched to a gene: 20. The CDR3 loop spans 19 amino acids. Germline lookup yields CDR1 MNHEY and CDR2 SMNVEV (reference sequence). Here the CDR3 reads CASSPLISGGRRGNEKLFF. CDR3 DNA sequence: TGTGCCAGCAGCCCACTTATTTCAGGGGGAAGGCGGGGTAATGAAAAACTGTTTTTT.

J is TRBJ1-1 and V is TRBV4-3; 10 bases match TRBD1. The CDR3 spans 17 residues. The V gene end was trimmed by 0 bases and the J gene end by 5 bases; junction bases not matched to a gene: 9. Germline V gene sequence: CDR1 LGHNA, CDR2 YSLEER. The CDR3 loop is CASSQDSGQGSGTEAFF. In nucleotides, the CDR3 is TGCGCCAGCAGCCAAGACTCGGGACAGGGGAGTGGGACTGAAGCTTTCTTT.

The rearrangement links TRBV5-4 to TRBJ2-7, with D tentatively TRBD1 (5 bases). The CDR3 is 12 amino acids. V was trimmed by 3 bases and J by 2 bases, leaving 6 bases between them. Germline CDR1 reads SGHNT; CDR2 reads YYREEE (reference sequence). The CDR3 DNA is TGTGCCAGCAGCTGGGGCACCTACGAGCAGTACTTC. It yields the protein CASSWGTYEQYF.

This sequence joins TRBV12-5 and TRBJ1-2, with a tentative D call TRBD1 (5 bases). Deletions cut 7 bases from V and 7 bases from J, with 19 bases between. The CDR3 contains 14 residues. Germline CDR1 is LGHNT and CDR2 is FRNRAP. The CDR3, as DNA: TGTGCTAGTGCTCCGGGGGAGGTGGGCGGTGGCTACACCTTC. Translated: CASAPGEVGGGYTF. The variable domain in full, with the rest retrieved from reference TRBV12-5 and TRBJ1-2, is DARVTQTPRHKVTEMGQEVTMRCQPILGHNTVFWYRQTMMQGLELLAYFRNRAPLDDSGMPKDRFSAEMPDATLATLKIQPSEPRDSAVYFCASAPGEVGGGYTFGSGTRLTVV.

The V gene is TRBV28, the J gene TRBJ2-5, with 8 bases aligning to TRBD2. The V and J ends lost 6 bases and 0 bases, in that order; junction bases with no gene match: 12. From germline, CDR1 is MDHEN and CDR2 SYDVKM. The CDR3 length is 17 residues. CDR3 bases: TGTGCCAGCAGCTATGCCTCGGTAGCGGGGTACCAAGAGACCCAGTACTTC. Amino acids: CASSYASVAGYQETQYF.

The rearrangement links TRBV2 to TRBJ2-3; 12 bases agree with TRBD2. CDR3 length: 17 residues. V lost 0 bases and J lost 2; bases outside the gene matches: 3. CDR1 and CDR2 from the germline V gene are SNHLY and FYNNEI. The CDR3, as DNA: TGTGCCAGCAGTGAAGCATGGACTAGCGGGAACACAGATACGCAGTATTTT. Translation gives CASSEAWTSGNTDTQYF.

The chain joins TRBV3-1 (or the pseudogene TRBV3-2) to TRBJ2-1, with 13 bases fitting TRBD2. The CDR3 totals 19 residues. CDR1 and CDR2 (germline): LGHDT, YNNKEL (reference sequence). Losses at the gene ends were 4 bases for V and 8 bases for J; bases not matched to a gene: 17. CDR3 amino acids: CASSLLVGGTSGAYDEQFF. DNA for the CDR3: TGTGCCAGCAGCCTGTTGGTGGGAGGGACTAGCGGGGCTTACGATGAGCAGTTCTTC.

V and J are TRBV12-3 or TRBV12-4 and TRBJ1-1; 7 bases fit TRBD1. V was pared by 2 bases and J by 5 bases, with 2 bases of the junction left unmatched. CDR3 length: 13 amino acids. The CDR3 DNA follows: TGTGCCAGCAGTTTATCAGGGGGGACTGAAGCTTTCTTT. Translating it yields CASSLSGGTEAFF.

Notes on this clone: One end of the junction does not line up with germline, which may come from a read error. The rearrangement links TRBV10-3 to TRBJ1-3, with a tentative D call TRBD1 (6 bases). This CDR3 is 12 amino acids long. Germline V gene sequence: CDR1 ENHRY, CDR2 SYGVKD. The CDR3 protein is CAISDSPRTELF. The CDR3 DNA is TGTGCCATCAGTGACTCCCCTCGGACAGAACTTTTT.

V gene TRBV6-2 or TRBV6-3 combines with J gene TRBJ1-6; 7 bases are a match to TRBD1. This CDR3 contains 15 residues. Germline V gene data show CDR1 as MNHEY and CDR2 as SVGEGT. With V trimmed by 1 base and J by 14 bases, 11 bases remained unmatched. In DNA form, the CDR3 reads TGTGCCAGCAGTTACTTGAGGGACAGCCGATTCACCCTCCACTTT. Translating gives CASSYLRDSRFTLHF.

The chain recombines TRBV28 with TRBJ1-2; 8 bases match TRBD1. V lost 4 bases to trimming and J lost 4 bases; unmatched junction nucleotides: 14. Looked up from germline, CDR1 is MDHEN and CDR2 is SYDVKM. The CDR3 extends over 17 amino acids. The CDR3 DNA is TGTGCCAGCAGTTCACTCGGGCGACAGGGGCCTGGCTATGGCTACACCTTC. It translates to CASSSLGRQGPGYGYTF.

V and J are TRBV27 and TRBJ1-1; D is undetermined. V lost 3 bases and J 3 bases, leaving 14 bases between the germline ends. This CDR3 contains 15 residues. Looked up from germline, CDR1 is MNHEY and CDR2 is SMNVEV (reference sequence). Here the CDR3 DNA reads TGTGCCAGCAGTTTGGATAGGGTGGGTCACACTGAAGCTTTCTTT. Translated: CASSLDRVGHTEAFF.

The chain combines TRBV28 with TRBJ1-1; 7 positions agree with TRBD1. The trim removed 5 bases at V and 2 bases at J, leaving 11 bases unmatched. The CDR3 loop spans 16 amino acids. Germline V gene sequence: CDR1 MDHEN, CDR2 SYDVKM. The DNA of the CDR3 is TGTGCCAGCAGTCCAACTCCACAGGGGCTTAACACTGAAGCTTTCTTT. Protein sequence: CASSPTPQGLNTEAFF.

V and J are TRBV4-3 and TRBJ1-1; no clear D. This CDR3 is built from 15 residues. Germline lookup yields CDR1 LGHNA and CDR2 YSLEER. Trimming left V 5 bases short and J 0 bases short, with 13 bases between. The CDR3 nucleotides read TGCGCCAGCAGCGAGTCGTACCTAATGAACACTGAAGCTTTCTTT. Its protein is CASSESYLMNTEAFF.

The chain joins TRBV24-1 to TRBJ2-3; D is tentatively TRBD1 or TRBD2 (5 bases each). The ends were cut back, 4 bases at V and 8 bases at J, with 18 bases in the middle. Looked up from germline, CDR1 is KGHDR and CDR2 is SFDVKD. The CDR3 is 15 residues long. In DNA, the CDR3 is TGTGCCACCAGTGAGTCCGGGACCCCGGGGCGTACGCAGTATTTT. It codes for CATSESGTPGRTQYF.

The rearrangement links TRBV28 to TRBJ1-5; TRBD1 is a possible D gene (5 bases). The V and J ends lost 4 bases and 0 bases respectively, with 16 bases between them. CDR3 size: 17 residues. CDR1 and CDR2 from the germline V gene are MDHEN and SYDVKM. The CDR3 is CASSSLQAPLSNQPQHF. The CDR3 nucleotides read TGTGCCAGCAGTTCGCTACAGGCGCCTCTTAGCAATCAGCCCCAGCATTTT.

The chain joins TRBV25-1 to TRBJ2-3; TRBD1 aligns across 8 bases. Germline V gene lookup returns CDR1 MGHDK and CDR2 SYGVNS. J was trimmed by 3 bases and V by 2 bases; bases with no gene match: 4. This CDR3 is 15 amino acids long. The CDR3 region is CASSERHRGTDTQYF. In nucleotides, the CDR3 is TGTGCCAGCAGTGAAAGGCACAGGGGGACAGATACGCAGTATTTT.

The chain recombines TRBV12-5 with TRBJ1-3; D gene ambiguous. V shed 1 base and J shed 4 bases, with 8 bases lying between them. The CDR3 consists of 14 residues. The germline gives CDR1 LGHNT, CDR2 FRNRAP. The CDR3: CASGLDGGGNTIYF. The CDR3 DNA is TGTGCTAGTGGTTTGGACGGAGGCGGAAACACCATATATTTT. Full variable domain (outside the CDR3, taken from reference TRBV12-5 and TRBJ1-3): DARVTQTPRHKVTEMGQEVTMRCQPILGHNTVFWYRQTMMQGLELLAYFRNRAPLDDSGMPKDRFSAEMPDATLATLKIQPSEPRDSAVYFCASGLDGGGNTIYFGEGSWLTVV.

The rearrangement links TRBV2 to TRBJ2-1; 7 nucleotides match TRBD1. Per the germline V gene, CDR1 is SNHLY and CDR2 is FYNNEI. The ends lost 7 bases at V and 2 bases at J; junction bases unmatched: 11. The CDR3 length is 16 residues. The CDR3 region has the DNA TGTGCCAGCACTTCAGTAGCAGGGGGACCCTACAATGAGCAGTTCTTC. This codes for CASTSVAGGPYNEQFF.

CDR3 protein: CASSPRAGGEKLFF. The CDR3 DNA reads as TGTGCCAGCAGCCCCCGGGCGGGGGGTGAAAAACTGTTTTTT. The V gene is TRBV14, the J gene TRBJ1-4; a weak D match, TRBD1 (5 bases). The germline V gene encodes CDR1 SGHDN and CDR2 FVKESK. Trimming cost V 4 bases and J 7 bases, with 13 bases left between them. The CDR3 totals 14 residues.